Below, 27 T cell receptor beta chains from the same sample are listed, as sequenced in a study of graft-versus-host responses after intestinal transplantation. The antigens these receptors bind are not known. The repertoire was sequenced with immunoSEQ multiplex PCR; TCRdb's copy has only in-frame clones and lacks some. Seen here are roughly 120,000 clones, roughly 96% observed once, and the top ten hold about 3.3%. The sample was unstimulated CD8+ T cells sorted from spleen or lymph node cells, taken before intestinal transplant. The receptors were gathered from a human donor who received an intestinal transplant.

The genes are TRBV27 and TRBJ1-1; unclear D gene. Germline CDR1 reads MNHEY; CDR2 reads SMNVEV (reference sequence). V was pared by 4 bases and J by 1 base, with 7 bases between. CDR3 length: 13 residues. In DNA, the CDR3 is TGTGCCAGCAGTTGGCGGGAGAACACTGAAGCTTTCTTT. Translating it yields CASSWRENTEAFF.

V and J are TRBV2 and TRBJ1-5, with D hard to call. The CDR3 covers 12 residues. The germline V gene has CDR1 SNHLY and CDR2 FYNNEI. V gave up 6 bases and J gave up 3 bases, with 6 bases separating them. The CDR3 region has the DNA TGTGCCAGCAGAGTCGACAATCAGCCCCAGCATTTT. Translation gives CASRVDNQPQHF.

The genes are TRBV6-1 and TRBJ2-2; D unresolved. The germline CDR1 and CDR2 sequences are MNHNS and SASEGT. This CDR3 is 14 amino acids long. Trimming took 5 bases from V and 0 from J, leaving 7 bases between them. CDR3 sequence reads: CASSPYPNTGELFF. CDR3 coding DNA: TGTGCCAGCAGTCCCTATCCGAACACCGGGGAGCTGTTTTTT.

CDR3: CASSQDLGGGNEQYF. The CDR3 DNA follows: TGCGCCAGCAGCCAAGATTTGGGTGGAGGGAACGAGCAGTACTTC. The chain is built from TRBV4-3 and TRBJ2-5; the D gene is possibly TRBD2 (6 bases). With the DNA end fitting TRBJ2-7 better, the J assignment may be wrong. This CDR3 comprises 15 residues. CDR1 and CDR2 (germline): LGHNA, YSLEER.

The chain is built from TRBV9 and TRBJ1-1; TRBD1 matches at 7 bases. Germline trimming cut 7 bases from V and 1 base from J; bases unmatched to any gene: 7. Germline CDR1 reads SGDLS; CDR2 reads YYNGEE. The CDR3 runs 14 residues. This chain's CDR3 is CASAGGDGNTEAFF. The CDR3 nucleotides are TGTGCCAGCGCAGGGGGAGATGGGAACACTGAAGCTTTCTTT. Combining the CDR3 with reference TRBV9 and TRBJ1-1 gives the whole variable domain DSGVTQTPKHLITATGQRVTLRCSPRSGDLSVYWYQQSLDQGLQFLIQYYNGEERAKGNILERFSAQQFPDLHSELNLSSLELGDSALYFCASAGGDGNTEAFFGQGTRLTVV.

The chain carries TRBV6-5 and TRBJ1-2; possible D gene TRBD1, 5 bases. There are 14 residues in the CDR3. The V gene lost 5 bases and the J gene lost 5 bases, with 15 bases spanning the gap. CDR1 and CDR2 (germline): MNHEY, SVGAGI. In DNA form, the CDR3 reads TGTGCCAGCAGTGAAGAGGTACCAGGGTATGGCTACACCTTC. Its protein is CASSEEVPGYGYTF.

The chain employs TRBV6-5 and TRBJ2-3, with D possibly TRBD2 on 5 matching bases. There are 16 residues in the CDR3. The germline CDR1 and CDR2 sequences are MNHEY and SVGAGI. Trimming removed 2 bases at V and 2 bases at J, with 14 bases between. The CDR3 sequence: CASSYERDPPTDTQYF. As DNA, the CDR3 is TGTGCCAGCAGTTACGAACGGGATCCTCCCACAGATACGCAGTATTTT.

V usage is TRBV27 and J usage is TRBJ1-1; TRBD1 is a possible D gene (6 bases). Germline V lookup: CDR1 MNHEY, CDR2 SMNVEV (reference sequence). This CDR3 is 13 amino acids long. Trimming cost V 4 bases and J 3 bases, with 9 bases left between them. The CDR3 DNA follows: TGTGCCAGCAGTTGGGCAGGGGACACTGAAGCTTTCTTT. This gives the protein CASSWAGDTEAFF.

In the case of this clone: The same CDR3 arises from other DNA sequences in this sample as well. The rearrangement uses TRBV19 and TRBJ2-7; D possibly corresponds to TRBD1 (6 bases). Germline values: CDR1 LNHDA, CDR2 SQIVND (reference sequence). V was cut by 3 bases and J by 3 bases, with 9 bases left in between. The CDR3 sequence is 13 residues long. The CDR3 is CASSIGRGYEQYF. CDR3 nucleotide sequence: TGTGCCAGTAGTATCGGCAGGGGCTACGAGCAGTACTTC.

The chain combines TRBV6-6 with TRBJ1-5; D remains ambiguous. The length of the CDR3 is 16 residues. Germline CDR1 and CDR2: MNHNY and SVGAGI (reference sequence). V was trimmed by 0 bases and J by 1 base, leaving 10 bases between them. This chain's CDR3 is CASSYSSWGSNQPQHF. DNA for the CDR3: TGTGCCAGCAGTTACTCGAGTTGGGGAAGCAATCAGCCCCAGCATTTT.

The rearrangement uses TRBV13 and TRBJ2-5; a weak D match, TRBD2 (6 bases). The tail of the sequence fits TRBJ2-7 better, so the J call may be wrong. Germline V gene data show CDR1 as PRHDT and CDR2 as FYEKMQ (reference sequence). The CDR3 is 18 amino acids. CDR3 sequence: CASSLGVSAGRSSYEQYF. In nucleotides, the CDR3 is TGTGCCAGCAGCTTGGGCGTTAGTGCGGGGAGGAGCTCCTACGAGCAGTACTTC.

V gene TRBV7-9 combines with J gene TRBJ2-1, with D maybe TRBD2 (7 bases). This CDR3 has 16 residues. V gave up 5 bases and J gave up 3 bases, with 17 bases separating them. The germline CDR1 and CDR2 sequences are SEHNR and FQNEAQ (reference sequence). This CDR3 reads CASSPKGGAYYNEQFF. The DNA for the CDR3 is TGTGCCAGCAGCCCGAAGGGGGGGGCCTACTACAATGAGCAGTTCTTC.

The chain uses TRBV28 and TRBJ2-2; TRBD1 might be the D (5 bases). Trimming shortened V by 2 bases and J by 7 bases, and 8 bases separated the two germline ends. Germline CDR1 and CDR2: MDHEN and SYDVKM. The CDR3 runs 13 residues. For the CDR3, the DNA is TGTGCCAGCAGTTTACAGGGTGGCGGGGAGCTGTTTTTT. Protein sequence: CASSLQGGGELFF.

This chain links TRBV28 with TRBJ2-7, with 8 positions matching TRBD2. This CDR3 contains 14 residues. V gave up 6 bases and J gave up 3 bases; unmatched junction bases: 7. Germline V gene lookup returns CDR1 MDHEN and CDR2 SYDVKM. CDR3 sequence (DNA): TGTGCCAGCAGGCCCGGGACTAGGTTCTACGAGCAGTACTTC. Translating gives CASRPGTRFYEQYF. Full variable domain (missing parts from reference TRBV28 and TRBJ2-7): DVKVTQSSRYLVKRTGEKVFLECVQDMDHENMFWYRQDPGLGLRLIYFSYDVKMKEKGDIPEGYSVSREKKERFSLILESASTNQTSMYLCASRPGTRFYEQYFGPGTRLTVT.

The chain recombines TRBV28 with TRBJ2-7; D gene uncertain. Germline CDR1 MDHEN, CDR2 SYDVKM. The ends were cut back, 3 bases at V and 0 bases at J, with 12 bases in the middle. The CDR3 contains 15 residues. CDR3 amino acids: CASSLLWPPSYEQYF. The CDR3 DNA follows: TGTGCCAGCAGTTTGTTGTGGCCCCCCTCCTACGAGCAGTACTTC.

The J gene is TRBJ1-4, the V gene TRBV5-1, with 8 positions matching TRBD1. The length of the CDR3 is 13 residues. The V segment lost 4 bases and the J segment 9 bases; nucleotides outside the gene matches: 5. Germline assignment: CDR1 SGHRS and CDR2 YFSETQ. The CDR3 loop is CASSPTGAKKLFF. CDR3 sequence (DNA): TGCGCCAGCAGCCCGACAGGGGCCAAAAAACTGTTTTTT.

CDR3 sequence (DNA): TGTGCCAGCAGCGTAGAGGCCCTAGCGGGAGCAGATACGCAGTATTTT. Amino acid sequence: CASSVEALAGADTQYF. V is TRBV9 and J is TRBJ2-3, with 10 bases fitting TRBD2. Unmatched junction bases numbered 5, after V lost 0 bases and J lost 4 bases. The CDR3 consists of 16 residues. CDR1 and CDR2 (germline): SGDLS, YYNGEE. The full variable domain, its missing parts supplied by reference TRBV9 and TRBJ2-3, is DSGVTQTPKHLITATGQRVTLRCSPRSGDLSVYWYQQSLDQGLQFLIQYYNGEERAKGNILERFSAQQFPDLHSELNLSSLELGDSALYFCASSVEALAGADTQYFGPGTRLTVL.

CDR3 region: CASSLGAGDYEQFF. The CDR3 DNA sequence: TGTGCCAGCAGCTTAGGGGCCGGGGACTACGAGCAGTTCTTC. This sequence joins TRBV11-3 and TRBJ2-1; 7 positions match TRBD2. CDR1 is SGHNT, CDR2 YENEEA, per germline. The CDR3 has 14 residues. The V segment lost 1 base and the J segment 10 bases; nucleotides outside the gene matches: 7.

The chain uses TRBV29-1 and TRBJ1-1, with a weak D call TRBD1 (5 bases). The CDR3 runs 14 residues. Germline lookup yields CDR1 SQVTM and CDR2 ANQGSEA. The germline V and J ends were trimmed by 2 bases and 2 bases, with 12 bases remaining between them. CDR3 in DNA: TGCAGCGTTGAAAGCCAGGGAACTAACACTGAAGCTTTCTTT. Protein: CSVESQGTNTEAFF.

This chain links TRBV14 with TRBJ2-1; 8 nucleotides match TRBD2. V was clipped by 0 bases and J by 8 bases; unmatched bases: 9. Germline CDR1 and CDR2: SGHDN and FVKESK. The CDR3 extends over 16 amino acids. The CDR3 spells CASSQESGSIWDEQFF. Here the CDR3 DNA reads TGTGCCAGCAGCCAAGAAAGCGGGAGCATATGGGATGAGCAGTTCTTC.

CDR3 bases: TGTGCCAGCAGTTTGCCCTGGGGGGAGGTTCGCTACGAGCAGTACTTC. Translating gives CASSLPWGEVRYEQYF. The V and J genes are TRBV28 and TRBJ2-7, with D possibly matching TRBD2 (6 bases). There are 16 residues in the CDR3. Germline CDR1 MDHEN, CDR2 SYDVKM. V lost 3 bases and J lost 3, with 18 bases in between.

This sequence joins TRBV25-1 and TRBJ2-4, with 7 bases matching TRBD2. The germline gives CDR1 MGHDK, CDR2 SYGVNS. The V segment lost 2 bases and the J segment 4 bases; nucleotides outside the gene matches: 5. The CDR3 is 15 amino acids. CDR3 bases: TGTGCCAGCAGTGAAGGGGGAGGGGATAAAAACATTCAGTACTTC. Encoded protein: CASSEGGGDKNIQYF.

The chain combines TRBV6-6 with TRBJ2-1; TRBD1 aligns across 12 bases. The junction had 8 bases not matched to a gene; V was cut back by 5 bases and J by 6 bases. The CDR3 is 16 residues long. Germline CDR1 is MNHNY and CDR2 is SVGAGI (reference sequence). The CDR3 nucleotides are TGTGCCAGCAGTCTTACCGGGACAGGGGGCCTCAATGAGCAGTTCTTC. Its protein product is CASSLTGTGGLNEQFF.

This CDR3 is CASSLTSGKGDTQYF. The CDR3 coding sequence is TGTGCCAGCAGTTTGACTAGCGGGAAGGGAGATACGCAGTATTTT. V is TRBV6-5 and J is TRBJ2-3, with 11 bases aligning to TRBD2. Germline V CDR1 and CDR2: MNHEY, SVGAGI. The CDR3 covers 15 residues. V was pared by 4 bases and J by 5 bases, with 5 bases of the junction left unmatched.

The CDR3 DNA follows: TGTGCCTGGAGTGTAGGGGTAGGCTCTGGAAACACCATATATTTT. Translating it yields CAWSVGVGSGNTIYF. The J gene is TRBJ1-3, the V gene TRBV30, with a weak D call TRBD1 (5 bases). Germline loops: CDR1 GTSNPN, CDR2 SVGIG (reference sequence). The V gene lost 0 bases and the J gene lost 0 bases, with 9 bases spanning the gap. This CDR3 is built from 15 residues.

The chain recombines TRBV10-3 with TRBJ2-5; 9 bases line up with TRBD1. The CDR3 contains 14 residues. V was clipped by 9 bases and J by 5 bases; unmatched bases: 10. The germline CDR1 and CDR2 sequences are ENHRY and SYGVKD. CDR3 amino acids: CAITPGQGPETQYF. The CDR3 DNA sequence: TGTGCCATAACTCCGGGACAGGGTCCCGAGACCCAGTACTTC.

The chain is built from TRBV2 and TRBJ1-1; D gene unclear. With 2 bases removed from V and 6 bases from J, the gap between germline ends came to 10 bases. Germline CDR1 reads SNHLY; CDR2 reads FYNNEI. This CDR3 has 13 amino acids. CDR3 coding DNA: TGTGCCAGCAGTGAAAGGTCAGTAGCTGAAGCTTTCTTT. It translates to CASSERSVAEAFF.